This TCR beta chain came from a study of T cell clonotyping in hematopoietic cell transplantation (dated by TCRdb to the early 2020s). Study-level background: Pretransplant samples from recipients were collected after cytoreduction. Patient recruitment ran from 2015 to January 2017, and follow-up continued until late 2020 or death. In the study, approximately 140 blood samples were gathered from some 32 consecutive transplant recipients and their related donors.

The time point tag for this specimen amounts to: recipient sample about 28 days before transplant, after cytoreduction. Blood from recipients was drawn about 28 days before transplant and again at days 30, 100 and 180 after transplant. Nuclei Lysis Solution was used to extract genomic DNA from fresh or cryopreserved unfractionated peripheral blood mononuclear cells. The immunoSEQ assay, a bias-controlled multiplex PCR using V- and J-specific primers, was used to amplify TCR beta CDR3 regions from genomic DNA. A proprietary barcode and Illumina adapter sequences were added to the CDR3 amplicons in a second PCR step. An Illumina MiSeq instrument was used for sequencing of the CDR3 libraries. Processing in the source paper ran as follows. Export and quality control were handled in immunoSEQ Analyzer 3.0, while downstream analyses relied on R Bioconductor and Immunarch. Only productive rearrangements in the normalized downsampled data set went into calculating the repertoire metrics. Clonotypes larger than 5 templates in the normalized cohort were defined as pathologically expanded. The Inverse Simpson Index served as the measure of repertoire diversity. The non-normalized data set was used for CMV-specificity analyses so that all clonotypes could be captured. The immuneACCESS repertoire file appears here via TCRdb, limited to in-frame rearrangements. These files lack a portion of the clones; in checked studies, under half of the deficit traces to unresolved V genes, and the cause of the others is not known. The V and J calls and clone size are taken from that table; D and trimming were inferred from the DNA. The sample table shows around 9,100 clones, and roughly three quarters are seen once. Under 40% of the sample is held by the ten biggest clonotypes.

With regard to this clone: The specificity of this receptor is unknown. No per-base quality is available; no much larger clone lies one base away.

Summary of the overall study and its limitations: Recipient TCR diversity fell after transplant, with pathologically expanded clonotypes rising progressively from day 30 to day 180. Overlap with donor repertoires was found for only a small fraction of recipient repertoires, with over 95% found to appear de novo at the given depth. Inverse Simpson Index values from donors and from recipients before transplant predicted broader TCR repertoire diversity after transplant. The sample size was limited and the cells went unsorted, which meant the CD4 and CD8 repertoire contributions could not be told apart.

The CDR3 measures 12 amino acids from cysteine to phenylalanine. The read is trimmed to its CDR3 DNA, 36 bases read in frame from base 1. The germline V gene gives CDR1 as SQVTM and CDR2 as ANQGSEA. Deletion took 4 bases off V and 0 bases off J, with a span of 6 bases between the germline ends. The sequencing here drew on peripheral blood mononuclear cells, taken before stem cell transplant. This sequence originates from a man aged 55-75 years with acute myeloid leukemia. Some clones in this sample may be carry-over from other donors' samples. The chain joins TRBV29-1 to TRBJ1-2; the best D guess is TRBD1, with 6 bases matching. The CDR3 protein is CSVGGPNYGYTF. The nucleotide sequence reads TGCAGCGTTGGGGGGCCTAACTATGGCTACACCTTC.